This T cell receptor (beta chain) was sequenced during a study of blood T cell repertoires in COVID-19. The repertoire was sequenced with immunoSEQ multiplex PCR; TCRdb's copy has only in-frame clones and lacks some. The sample comprises 100,000 to 120,000 clones, over 75% of which are singletons, and approximately 1.5% rests with the top ten. In germline, CDR1 is MNHEY, CDR2 SMNVEV (reference sequence). The CDR3 runs to 15 residues. Trimming removed 5 bases from V and 2 bases from J; junction bases left unmatched: 2. In this sample, this clone turned up a few times. This chain connects TRBV27 to TRBJ1-6, with 8 positions matching TRBD1. This TCR was sampled from a man in his forties or fifties with acute or convalescent COVID-19. Sequencing used peripheral blood. As DNA, the CDR3 is TGTGCCAGCAGTGACAGGGGACCCTATAATTCACCCCTCCACTTT. This codes for CASSDRGPYNSPLHF.